This T cell receptor beta chain was recovered during a study of OX40 agonist ivuxolimab in advanced cancers. About the study: The group had a mean age of around 60 years, ranged from about 20 to 80, and was 82.7% male. The study, taken as a whole, reports: The specificity for antigen of the expanded peripheral T cells was not determined.

Generated by immunoSEQ multiplex PCR, the TCRdb table keeps only in-frame clones and is missing some. The table records about 83,000 clones, 80% to 90% of them present only once. Remarks on this clone: The antigen remains unidentified.

CDR1 and CDR2 from the germline V gene are WSHSY and SAAADI. Trimming at V came to 6 bases and at J to 7 bases, leaving 4 bases not matched to a gene. This CDR3 spans 13 amino acids. The chain couples TRBV10-2 to TRBJ2-2, with TRBD2 matching 8 bases. The receptor comes from an adult with an advanced solid tumor such as melanoma, head and neck, liver or kidney cancer. The sample here was CD4+ or CD8+ T cells sorted from blood, taken in a trial of the OX40 agonist ivuxolimab. DNA of the CDR3: TGCGCCAGCAGCGGGGGGGCGGTCGGGGAGCTGTTTTTT. Its protein product is CASSGGAVGELFF.